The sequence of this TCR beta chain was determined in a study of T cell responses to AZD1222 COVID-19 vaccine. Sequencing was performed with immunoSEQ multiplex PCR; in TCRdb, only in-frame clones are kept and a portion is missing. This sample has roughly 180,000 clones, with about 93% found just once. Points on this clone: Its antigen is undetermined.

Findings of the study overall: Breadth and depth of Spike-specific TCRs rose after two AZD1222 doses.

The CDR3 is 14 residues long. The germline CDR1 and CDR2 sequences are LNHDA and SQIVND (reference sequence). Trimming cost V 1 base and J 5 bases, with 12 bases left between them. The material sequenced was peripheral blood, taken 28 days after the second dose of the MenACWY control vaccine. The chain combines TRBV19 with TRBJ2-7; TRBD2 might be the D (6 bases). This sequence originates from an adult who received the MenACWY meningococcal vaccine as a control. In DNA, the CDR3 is TGTGCCAGTAGTATAGGGCCCGGGAGTGACGAGCAGTACTTC. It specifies CASSIGPGSDEQYF.